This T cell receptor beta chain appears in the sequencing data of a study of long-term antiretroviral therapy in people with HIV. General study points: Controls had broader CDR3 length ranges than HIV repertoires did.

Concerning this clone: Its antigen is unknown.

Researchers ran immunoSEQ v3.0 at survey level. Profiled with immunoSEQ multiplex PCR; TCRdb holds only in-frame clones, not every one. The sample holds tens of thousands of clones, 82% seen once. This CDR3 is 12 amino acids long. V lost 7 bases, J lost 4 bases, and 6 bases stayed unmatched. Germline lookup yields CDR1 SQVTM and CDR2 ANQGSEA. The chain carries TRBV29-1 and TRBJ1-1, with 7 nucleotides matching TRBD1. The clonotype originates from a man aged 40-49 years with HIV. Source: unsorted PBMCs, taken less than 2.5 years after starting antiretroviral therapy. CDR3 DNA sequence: TGCAGCGCAGACAGGGCCGGCACTGAAGCTTTCTTT. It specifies CSADRAGTEAFF.